The rows below give T cell receptor beta chains drawn from one sample of a study of blood T cell repertoires in COVID-19. Sequenced by immunoSEQ multiplex PCR; TCRdb stores in-frame clones only, minus some. The sample records roughly 180,000 clones, under 85% being singletons. The material sequenced was peripheral blood. Every receptor here comes from a man aged 55-75 years with active or convalescent COVID-19. The CDR3 runs from the conserved cysteine through the conserved F or W.

j_gene	v_gene	len	CDR3aa
TRBJ2-2	TRBV5-6	16	CASSLYGVQGTGELFF
TRBJ2-3	TRBV14	14	CASSLSGSTDTQYF
TRBJ2-5	TRBV28	16	CASSSGEREFRETQYF
TRBJ2-5	TRBV7-2	12	CASSSLRETQYF
TRBJ1-6	TRBV7-3	15	CASSLTGARNSPLHF
TRBJ2-2	TRBV2	16	CASRILAGDPTGELFF
TRBJ2-4	TRBV28	15	CATLVAGAAKNIQYF
TRBJ2-7	TRBV7-8	13	CASSLGLAYEQYF
TRBJ1-1	TRBV27	13	CASGTFGDTEAFF
TRBJ1-5	TRBV7-3	15	CASSLRTGLGQPQHF
TRBJ1-5	TRBV6-2/TRBV6-3	15	CASSWGSSSNQPQHF
TRBJ2-7	TRBV10-3	12	CAILGQGMKQYF
TRBJ2-4	TRBV18	15	CASSPPTGPKNIQYF
TRBJ1-3	TRBV6-5	15	CASRDRGPQTNTIYF
TRBJ2-7	TRBV6-5	16	CASSYSGTGGGYEQYF
TRBJ2-7	TRBV5-6	15	CASSHNPGQSYEQYF
TRBJ2-5	TRBV7-9	12	CASSLARETQYF
TRBJ1-6	TRBV5-1	17	CASSPRPFGTGASPLHF
TRBJ2-3	TRBV14	12	CASSLTLGTQYF
TRBJ1-6	TRBV7-2	16	CATHREGSSYNSPLHF
TRBJ2-7	TRBV11-2	11	CASSFPGEQYF
TRBJ1-1	TRBV29-1	13	CSVREQGGTEAFF
TRBJ2-4	TRBV12-3/TRBV12-4	13	CASVLLGKNIQYF
TRBJ2-5	TRBV5-1	12	CASSSGFETQYF
TRBJ1-3	TRBV28	16	CASSFVGTGEGNTIYF
TRBJ2-7	TRBV14	16	CASSHAPGLAGNEQYF
TRBJ1-2	TRBV7-8	14	CASSLVDRSYGYTF
TRBJ2-1	TRBV7-2	16	CASRGTWSEGYNEQFF